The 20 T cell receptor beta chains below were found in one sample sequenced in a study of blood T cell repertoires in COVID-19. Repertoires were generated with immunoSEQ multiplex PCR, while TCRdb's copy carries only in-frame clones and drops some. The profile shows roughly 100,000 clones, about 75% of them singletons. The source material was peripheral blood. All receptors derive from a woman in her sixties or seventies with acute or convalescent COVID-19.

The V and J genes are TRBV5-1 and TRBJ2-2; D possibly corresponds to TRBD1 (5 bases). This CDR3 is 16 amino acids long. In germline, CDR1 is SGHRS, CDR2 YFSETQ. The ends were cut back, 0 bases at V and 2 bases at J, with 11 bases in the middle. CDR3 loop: CASSLADSSNTGELFF. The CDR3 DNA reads TGCGCCAGCAGCTTGGCCGACAGCAGTAACACCGGGGAGCTGTTTTTT.

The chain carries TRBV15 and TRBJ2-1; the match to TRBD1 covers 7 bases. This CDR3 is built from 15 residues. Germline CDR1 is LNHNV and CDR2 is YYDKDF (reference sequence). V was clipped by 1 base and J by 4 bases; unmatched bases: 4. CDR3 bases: TGTGCCACCAGCAGAGCTCGGACAGGATACAATGAGCAGTTCTTC. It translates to CATSRARTGYNEQFF.

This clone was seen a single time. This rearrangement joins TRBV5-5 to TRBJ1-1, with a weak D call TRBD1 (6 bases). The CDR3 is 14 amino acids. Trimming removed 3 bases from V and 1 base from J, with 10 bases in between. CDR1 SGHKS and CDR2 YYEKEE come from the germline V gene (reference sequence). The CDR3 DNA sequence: TGTGCCAGCAGCTATTCGACAGGGAACACTGAAGCTTTCTTT. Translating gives CASSYSTGNTEAFF. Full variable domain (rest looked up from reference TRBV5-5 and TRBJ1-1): DAGVTQSPTHLIKTRGQQVTLRCSPISGHKSVSWYQQVLGQGPQFIFQYYEKEERGRGNFPDRFSARQFPNYSSELNVNALLLGDSALYLCASSYSTGNTEAFFGQGTRLTVV.

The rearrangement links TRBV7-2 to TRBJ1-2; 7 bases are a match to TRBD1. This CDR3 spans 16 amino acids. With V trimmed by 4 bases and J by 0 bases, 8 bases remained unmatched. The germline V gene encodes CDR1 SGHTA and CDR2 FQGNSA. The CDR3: CASSSPAGQTNYGYTF. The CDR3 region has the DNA TGTGCCAGCAGCTCCCCTGCGGGACAGACTAACTATGGCTACACCTTC. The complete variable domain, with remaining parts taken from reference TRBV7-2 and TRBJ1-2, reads GAGVSQSPSNKVTEKGKDVELRCDPISGHTALYWYRQSLGQGLEFLIYFQGNSAPDKSGLPSDRFSAERTGGSVSTLTIQRTQQEDSAVYLCASSSPAGQTNYGYTFGSGTRLTVV.

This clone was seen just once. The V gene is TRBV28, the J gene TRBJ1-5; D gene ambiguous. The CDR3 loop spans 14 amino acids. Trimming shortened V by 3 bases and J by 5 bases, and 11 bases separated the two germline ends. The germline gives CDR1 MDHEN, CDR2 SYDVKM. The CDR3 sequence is CASSLPGGYQPQHF. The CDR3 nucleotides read TGTGCCAGCAGTTTGCCAGGTGGATATCAGCCCCAGCATTTT.

This chain's CDR3 is CASPDRVDTEAFF. The DNA for the CDR3 is TGTGCCAGTCCGGACAGGGTGGACACTGAAGCTTTCTTT. V and J are TRBV19 and TRBJ1-1; 8 bases are shared with TRBD1. From germline, CDR1 is LNHDA and CDR2 SQIVND (reference sequence). Trimming removed 8 bases from V and 3 bases from J; junction bases left unmatched: 5. This CDR3 comprises 13 residues.

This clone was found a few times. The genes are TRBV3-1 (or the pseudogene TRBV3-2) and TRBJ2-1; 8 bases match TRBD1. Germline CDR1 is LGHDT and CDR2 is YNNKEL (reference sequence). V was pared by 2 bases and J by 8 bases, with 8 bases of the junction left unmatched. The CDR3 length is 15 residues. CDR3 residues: CASSQRQGAPDEQFF. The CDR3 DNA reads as TGTGCCAGCAGCCAACGGCAGGGGGCGCCGGATGAGCAGTTCTTC.

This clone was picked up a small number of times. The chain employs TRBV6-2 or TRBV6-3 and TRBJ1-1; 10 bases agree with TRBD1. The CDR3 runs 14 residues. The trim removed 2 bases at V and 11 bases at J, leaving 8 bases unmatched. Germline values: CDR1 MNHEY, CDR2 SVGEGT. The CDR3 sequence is CASSYTRQGALAFF. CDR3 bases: TGTGCCAGCAGTTACACCAGACAGGGGGCGCTGGCTTTCTTT.

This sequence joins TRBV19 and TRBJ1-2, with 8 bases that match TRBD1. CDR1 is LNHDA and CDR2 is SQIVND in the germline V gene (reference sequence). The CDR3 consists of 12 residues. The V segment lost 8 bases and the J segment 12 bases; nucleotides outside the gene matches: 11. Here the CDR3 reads CASGQGVQEDTF. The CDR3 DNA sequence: TGTGCCAGTGGACAGGGAGTGCAAGAGGACACCTTC.

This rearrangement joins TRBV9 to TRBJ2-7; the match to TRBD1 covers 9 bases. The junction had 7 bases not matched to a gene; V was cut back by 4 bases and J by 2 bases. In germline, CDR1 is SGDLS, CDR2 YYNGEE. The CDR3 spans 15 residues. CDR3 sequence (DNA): TGTGCCAGCAGCACCGGGACAGGGCTTACCTACGAGCAGTACTTC. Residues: CASSTGTGLTYEQYF.

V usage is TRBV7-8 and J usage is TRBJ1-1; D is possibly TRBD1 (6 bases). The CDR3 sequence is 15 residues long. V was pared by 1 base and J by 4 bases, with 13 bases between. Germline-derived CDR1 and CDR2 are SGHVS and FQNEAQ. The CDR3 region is CASSLGGGGGTEAFF. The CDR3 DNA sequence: TGTGCCAGCAGCTTAGGGGGAGGGGGAGGCACTGAAGCTTTCTTT.

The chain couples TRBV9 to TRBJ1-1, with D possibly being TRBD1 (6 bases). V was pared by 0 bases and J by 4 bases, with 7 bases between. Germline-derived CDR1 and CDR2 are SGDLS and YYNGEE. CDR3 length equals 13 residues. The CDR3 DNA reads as TGTGCCAGCAGCGTAGGGACAGCCACTGAAGCTTTCTTT. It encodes CASSVGTATEAFF.

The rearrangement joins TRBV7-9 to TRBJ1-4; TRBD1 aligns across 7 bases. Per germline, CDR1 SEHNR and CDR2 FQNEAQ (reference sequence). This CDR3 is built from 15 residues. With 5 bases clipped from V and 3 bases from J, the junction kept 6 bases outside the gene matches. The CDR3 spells CASSRTGVANEKLFF. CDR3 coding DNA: TGTGCCAGCAGCCGAACAGGGGTGGCTAATGAAAAACTGTTTTTT.

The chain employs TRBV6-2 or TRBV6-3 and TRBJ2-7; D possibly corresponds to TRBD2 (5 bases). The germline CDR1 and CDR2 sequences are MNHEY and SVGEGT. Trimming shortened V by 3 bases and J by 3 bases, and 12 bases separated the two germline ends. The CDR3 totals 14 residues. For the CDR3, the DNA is TGTGCCAGCAGTTATCCGGGGAACGTCTACGAGCAGTACTTC. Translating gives CASSYPGNVYEQYF.

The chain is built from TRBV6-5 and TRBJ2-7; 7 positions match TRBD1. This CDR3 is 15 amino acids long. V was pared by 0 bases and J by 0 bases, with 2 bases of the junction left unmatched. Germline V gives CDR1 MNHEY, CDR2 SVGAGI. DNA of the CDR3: TGTGCCAGCAGTTACTCACAGGGGCTCTCCTACGAGCAGTACTTC. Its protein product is CASSYSQGLSYEQYF.

The chain's CDR3 is CSASGQGRAYNEQFF. The CDR3 DNA reads as TGCAGTGCTAGTGGACAGGGGAGGGCCTACAATGAGCAGTTCTTC. V usage is TRBV20-1 and J usage is TRBJ2-1; 9 nucleotides agree with TRBD1. The CDR3 covers 15 residues. J was trimmed by 2 bases and V by 3 bases; bases with no gene match: 5. CDR1 and CDR2 from the germline V gene are DFQATT and SNEGSKA (reference sequence).

The CDR3 DNA follows: TGTGCCAGCACCGGGGGTTCCTACAATGAGCAGTTCTTC. It translates to CASTGGSYNEQFF. The chain recombines TRBV7-2 with TRBJ2-1; tentative D call: TRBD2 (6 bases). The germline CDR1 and CDR2 sequences are SGHTA and FQGNSA. This CDR3 is built from 13 residues. V was clipped by 7 bases and J by 1 base, with 8 bases between them. The full variable domain, with the rest looked up from reference TRBV7-2 and TRBJ2-1, is GAGVSQSPSNKVTEKGKDVELRCDPISGHTALYWYRQSLGQGLEFLIYFQGNSAPDKSGLPSDRFSAERTGGSVSTLTIQRTQQEDSAVYLCASTGGSYNEQFFGPGTRLTVL.

The CDR3 nucleotides are TGTGCCAGCAGTGCGTCTCTTTACTACGAGCAGTACTTC. It yields the protein CASSASLYYEQYF. The J gene is TRBJ2-7, the V gene TRBV25-1; D ambiguous. The CDR3 runs 13 residues. Germline lookup yields CDR1 MGHDK and CDR2 SYGVNS. V shed 4 bases and J shed 3 bases, with 10 bases lying between them.

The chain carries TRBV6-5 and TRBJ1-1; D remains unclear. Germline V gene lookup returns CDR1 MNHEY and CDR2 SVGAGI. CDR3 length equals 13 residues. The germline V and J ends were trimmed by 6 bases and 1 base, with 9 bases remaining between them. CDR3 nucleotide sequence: TGTGCCAGCAGCGGCGGCCGGAACACTGAAGCTTTCTTT. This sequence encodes CASSGGRNTEAFF.

The CDR3 DNA reads as TGTGCCTGGAGCCGGACAGATAATGAAAAACTGTTTTTT. It specifies CAWSRTDNEKLFF. The chain links TRBV30 to TRBJ1-4, with a tentative D call TRBD1 (6 bases). The V end lost 3 bases, the J end lost 4 bases, and 9 bases lay between the germline ends. The CDR3 has 13 residues. The germline CDR1 and CDR2 sequences are GTSNPN and SVGIG (reference sequence). Drawing the rest from reference TRBV30 and TRBJ1-4, the complete variable domain is SQTIHQWPATLVQPVGSPLSLECTVEGTSNPNLYWYRQAAGRGLQLLFYSVGIGQISSEVPQNLSASRPQDRQFILSSKKLLLSDSGFYLCAWSRTDNEKLFFGSGTQLSVL.